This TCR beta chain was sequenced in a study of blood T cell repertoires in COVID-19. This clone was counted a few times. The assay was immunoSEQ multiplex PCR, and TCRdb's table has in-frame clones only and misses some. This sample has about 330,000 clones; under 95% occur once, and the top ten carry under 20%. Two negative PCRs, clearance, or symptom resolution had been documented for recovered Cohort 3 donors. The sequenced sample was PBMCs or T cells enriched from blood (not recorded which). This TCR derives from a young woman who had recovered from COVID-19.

The CDR3 here is CASSSLALSGELFF. CDR3 nucleotide sequence: TGTGCCAGCAGTAGTTTAGCTCTTTCCGGGGAGCTGTTTTTT. V gene TRBV2 combines with J gene TRBJ2-2; no reliable D call. The CDR3 loop spans 14 amino acids. Germline V gene sequence: CDR1 SNHLY, CDR2 FYNNEI. V was cut by 5 bases and J by 6 bases, with 13 bases left in between.